Only a few counts were recorded for the clone carrying this TCR beta chain. The antigen is undetermined. Measured with immunoSEQ multiplex PCR; TCRdb has only the in-frame clones, and not every one. The repertoire includes 65,000 to 90,000 clones, roughly 79% of them detected once, and 2.5% to 3% sits in the top ten. This CDR3 is 13 amino acids long. The V end was cut by 2 bases, the J end by 2 bases, with 5 bases between. CDR1 SGHRS and CDR2 YFSETQ come from the germline V gene. ViraFEST expansion of antigen-specific CD4+ T cells with viral peptide pools preceded sequencing. Culture proceeded for nine to ten days, and CD4+ T cells were then isolated. The study found no prior SARS-CoV-2 infection in the vaccine recipients, who tested negative for nucleocapsid antibodies. Wells each received approximately 2 million PBMC, cultured with approximately 9.1 IU/ml IL-2 and 9.5 to 10 ug/ml peptides. This entry comes from a study of vaccination effects on CD4 cells after COVID-19. Study-level background: Two-dose vaccination with either BNT162b2 or mRNA-1273 was given to the participants. General study results and limits: The vaccine-induced clones of healthy vaccinees included only 1 of 255 that cross-reacted with common cold coronaviruses.

The V gene is TRBV5-1, the J gene TRBJ1-5, with D hard to call. This clonotype was sampled from a human donor who received a COVID-19 vaccine. The material was CD4+ T cells from PBMCs cultured with HCoV-NL63 spike peptides, obtained before COVID-19 vaccination. The DNA for the CDR3 is TGCGCCAGCAGCTTTCAGGGCAATCAGCCCCAGCATTTT. It translates to CASSFQGNQPQHF.